The sequence of this T cell receptor (beta chain) was determined in a study of blood T cell repertoires in COVID-19. About the research overall: Sources were T cells, B-cell-depleted T cells, or PBMCs; the material itself was cDNA or gDNA.

The data were produced by immunoSEQ multiplex PCR, yet TCRdb's version contains in-frame clones alone and is incomplete. This sample yields approximately 180,000 clones, of which roughly 80% are seen a single time; 4% to 6.5% belongs to the top ten. Trimming took off 2 bases at V and 4 bases at J, with 12 bases between the two ends. This CDR3 has 14 amino acids. CDR1 and CDR2 (germline): SGHNT, YYREEE (reference sequence). This clone was seen more than once but under ten times. The TCR originated in a woman aged 55-70 years with acute COVID-19. The chain carries TRBV5-4 and TRBJ1-1; maybe TRBD1 (5 bases). The specimen sequenced was PBMCs or T cells enriched from blood (not recorded which). CDR3 protein: CASSLKGGATEAFF. Here the CDR3 DNA reads TGTGCCAGCAGCTTAAAGGGAGGGGCCACTGAAGCTTTCTTT.